This entry lists 18 T cell receptor beta chains sequenced from one sample in a study of T cells in Graves' hyperthyroidism and ophthalmopathy. TCR beta CDR3 regions were amplified from RNA. TCR CDR3 regions were first amplified by RT-PCR with HTBI primers. TCRdb recomputed calls from the multiplex PCR reads with MiXCR, one row per CDR3 protein. The sample contains about 350,000 distinct CDR3 sequences, about 15% of which appear only once. The material sequenced was blood. All receptors come from a woman aged 25 to 39 with Graves' hyperthyroidism.

This clonotype was recorded a few times. The germline gene is not matched at one end of the junction; a read error may be the cause. This sequence joins TRBV9 and TRBJ1-1, with D possibly being TRBD1 (5 bases). Germline loops: CDR1 SGDLS, CDR2 YYNGEE. The CDR3 contains 17 residues. CDR3 region: CANSVEDKGRVNTEAFF. For the CDR3, the DNA is TGTGCCAACAGCGTAGAGGATAAGGGGCGAGTAAACACTGAAGCTTTCTTT.

This clonotype occurred a few times. The chain has TRBV20-1 and TRBJ2-7, with TRBD2 identical over 11 bases. The germline gives CDR1 DFQATT, CDR2 SNEGSKA (reference sequence). Trimming removed 3 bases from V and 1 base from J; junction bases left unmatched: 5. The CDR3 runs 15 residues. The CDR3 here is CSASPGTSGSYEQYF. As DNA, the CDR3 is TGCAGTGCTAGCCCCGGGACTAGCGGTTCCTACGAGCAGTACTTC.

The chain is built from TRBV5-8 and TRBJ1-5; D is unclear. Trimming took 3 bases from V and 10 from J, leaving 11 bases between them. Germline loops: CDR1 SGHTS, CDR2 YDEGEE. The CDR3 spans 12 residues. CDR3 nucleotide sequence: TGTGCCAGCAGCTATTTATTAGGACCCCAGCATTTT. This codes for CASSYLLGPQHF.

This clonotype showed up many times. The chain employs TRBV6-2 or TRBV6-3 and TRBJ2-1; D remains ambiguous. The CDR3 sequence is 11 residues long. V was clipped by 2 bases and J by 13 bases, with 9 bases between them. Germline CDR1 reads MNHEY; CDR2 reads SVGEGT. CDR3 protein: CASSYDSLQFF. The CDR3 DNA is TGTGCCAGCAGTTACGATTCTCTTCAGTTCTTC.

The table lists this clonotype with many counts. V is TRBV6-1 and J is TRBJ1-1; D unresolved. V shed 6 bases and J shed 5 bases, with 10 bases lying between them. The germline CDR1 and CDR2 sequences are MNHNS and SASEGT. This CDR3 comprises 12 residues. DNA of the CDR3: TGTGCCAGCAGGGAGGGCAAGACTGAAGCTTTCTTT. Translating gives CASREGKTEAFF.

The sample holds a few counts of this clonotype. The V gene is TRBV29-1, the J gene TRBJ1-4; D gene unclear. The CDR3 loop spans 10 amino acids. Germline V gives CDR1 SQVTM, CDR2 ANQGSEA. V dropped 8 bases and J dropped 8 bases, with 9 bases sitting between them. CDR3 DNA: TGCAGCCCTGACACCGAAAAACTGTTTTTT. It yields the protein CSPDTEKLFF.

In its sample, this clonotype was seen a few times. Given a much more abundant clone one base away, this may be a read error. J is TRBJ2-5 and V is TRBV2; 7 bases are shared with TRBD1. The CDR3 contains 14 residues. Germline V lookup: CDR1 SNHLY, CDR2 FYNNEI. DNA of the CDR3: TGTGCCAGCAGGGGGGACAGATTCCAAGAGGCCCAGTACTTC. Protein sequence: CASRGDRFQEAQYF.

The sample holds many counts of this clonotype. This sequence joins TRBV29-1 and TRBJ2-1; D may be TRBD2 (6 bases). Germline values: CDR1 SQVTM, CDR2 ANQGSEA. CDR3 length: 13 amino acids. Between the trimmed V and J ends, which lost 7 bases and 0 bases, there was a span of 10 bases. CDR3: CSAGGLSYNEQFF. DNA for the CDR3: TGCAGCGCTGGGGGACTCTCCTACAATGAGCAGTTCTTC.

For this clonotype: The junction shows a germline mismatch at one end, possibly a read error. The chain uses TRBV11-2 and TRBJ2-1, with a tentative D call TRBD1 (5 bases). The length of the CDR3 is 11 residues. CDR1 and CDR2 from the germline V gene are SGHAT and FQNNGV. The CDR3 protein is CASTLGVEQFF. CDR3 sequence (DNA): TGTGCCAGCACCTTAGGGGTTGAGCAGTTCTTC. The whole variable domain, remainder taken from reference TRBV11-2 and TRBJ2-1, is EAGVAQSPRYKIIEKRQSVAFWCNPISGHATLYWYQQILGQGPKLLIQFQNNGVVDDSQLPKDRFSAERLKGVDSTLKIQPAKLEDSAVYLCASTLGVEQFFGPGTRLTVL.

This clonotype was observed at least ten times. The chain uses TRBV10-3 and TRBJ1-1, with D possibly being TRBD1 (5 bases). Deletions cut 9 bases from V and 0 bases from J, with 14 bases between. CDR3 length: 14 amino acids. Per germline, CDR1 ENHRY and CDR2 SYGVKD. The CDR3 sequence is CAIHGGLLNTEAFF. The CDR3 DNA reads TGTGCCATTCACGGGGGACTCCTGAACACTGAAGCTTTCTTT.

This chain joins TRBV19 and TRBJ1-1; the D is unclear. Germline loops: CDR1 LNHDA, CDR2 SQIVND (reference sequence). This CDR3 region has 13 residues. Trimming took off 3 bases at V and 1 base at J, with 6 bases between the two ends. The CDR3 nucleotides are TGTGCCAGTAGTATTGGTCCGAACACTGAAGCTTTCTTT. Its translation is CASSIGPNTEAFF.

This clonotype was seen only a few times. The gene calls are TRBV6-6 and TRBJ1-1; D might be TRBD1 (6 bases). The CDR3 is 17 amino acids. The V gene's germline CDR1 is MNHNY and CDR2 SVGAGI (reference sequence). V dropped 1 base and J dropped 1 base, with 16 bases sitting between them. The CDR3 loop is CASSYLGAGNTNTEAFF. In nucleotides, the CDR3 is TGTGCCAGCAGTTACTTGGGGGCGGGGAATACGAACACTGAAGCTTTCTTT.

This clonotype showed up many times. The V gene is TRBV11-2, the J gene TRBJ2-7; 10 bases are a match to TRBD2. CDR1 and CDR2 (germline): SGHAT, FQNNGV. The CDR3 spans 15 residues. V was clipped by 8 bases and J by 5 bases; unmatched bases: 12. CDR3 nucleotide sequence: TGTGCCAGCCGAGCCGCCGGGACTAGCGACCACGAGCAGTACTTC. This sequence encodes CASRAAGTSDHEQYF. The complete variable domain, with remaining parts taken from reference TRBV11-2 and TRBJ2-7, reads EAGVAQSPRYKIIEKRQSVAFWCNPISGHATLYWYQQILGQGPKLLIQFQNNGVVDDSQLPKDRFSAERLKGVDSTLKIQPAKLEDSAVYLCASRAAGTSDHEQYFGPGTRLTVT.

In this sample, this clonotype turned up many times. This sequence joins TRBV6-5 and TRBJ2-1, with 13 nucleotides matching TRBD2. The CDR3 contains 18 residues. CDR1 is MNHEY, CDR2 SVGAGI, per germline. V was pared by 0 bases and J by 9 bases, with 11 bases of the junction left unmatched. CDR3 DNA: TGTGCCAGCAGTTACTCGAGATTTCGGACTAGCGGGAGAACTGAGCAGTTCTTC. Translated: CASSYSRFRTSGRTEQFF.

This sequence joins TRBV4-3 and TRBJ1-1; D gene uncertain. The CDR3 has 13 amino acids. Germline V CDR1 and CDR2: LGHNA, YSLEER. Trimming took 2 bases from V and 4 from J, leaving 8 bases between them. The CDR3 here is CASSQTMGTEAFF. The CDR3 bases are TGCGCCAGCAGCCAAACGATGGGCACTGAAGCTTTCTTT.

This clonotype was detected many times. This chain links TRBV20-1 with TRBJ2-1, with TRBD2 matching 7 bases. The CDR3 consists of 15 residues. V shed 3 bases, J shed 4 bases, and the junction held 9 bases outside the gene matches. Germline values: CDR1 DFQATT, CDR2 SNEGSKA (reference sequence). The CDR3 region has the DNA TGCAGTGCTAGGGAGCTAGCGGCAGCTTACAATGAGCAGTTCTTC. Protein: CSARELAAAYNEQFF.

At least ten counts were recorded for this clonotype. The gene calls are TRBV30 and TRBJ2-1; D call uncertain. Trimming cost V 1 base and J 2 bases, with 12 bases left between them. CDR3 length: 15 residues. The germline CDR1 and CDR2 sequences are GTSNPN and SVGIG (reference sequence). CDR3 coding DNA: TGTGCCTGGAGTGGCAGGAGAAAGGCCTACAATGAGCAGTTCTTC. Its protein product is CAWSGRRKAYNEQFF.

Many counts were recorded for this clonotype. The chain links TRBV28 to TRBJ1-5; TRBD1 is a possible D gene (6 bases). V was shortened by 5 bases and J by 9 bases, with 17 bases between the two germline ends. CDR3 length equals 14 residues. The V gene's germline CDR1 is MDHEN and CDR2 SYDVKM. The CDR3 sequence is CASSLTGQMWPQHF. For the CDR3, the DNA is TGTGCCAGCAGTCTAACAGGGCAAATGTGGCCCCAGCATTTT.